The text below deals with one TCR beta chain. Antigen unknown. These data originate in a study of blood T cells in healthy people across ages. Regarding the study as a whole: Unsorted PBMCs ruled out conclusive naive versus antigen-experienced comparison.

CDR1 and CDR2 (germline): SGHNT, YYREEE (reference sequence). CDR3 length: 13 amino acids. The J segment lost 13 bases and the V segment lost 4 bases, leaving 6 bases of the junction unmatched. In terms of origin and age, donors were healthy Caucasian individuals from Russia aged roughly 6 to 95. Primed by a sample-barcoded 5' primer and a J-beta primer mix, a second PCR proceeded for 7 to 11 cycles. A single record per CDR3 protein comes from TCRdb applying MiXCR to the 5' RACE reads. The sample has hundreds of thousands of distinct CDR3 sequences, approximately 47% seen once; the top ten hold 50% to 65%.

The TCR sequence derives from a man in his sixties in good health. Sequencing was carried out using blood. The J gene is TRBJ1-6, the V gene TRBV5-4; 9 nucleotides agree with TRBD1. Here the CDR3 DNA reads TGTGCCAGCAGCGGGGACAGGGCCTCGCCCCTCCACTTT. Translating it yields CASSGDRASPLHF.